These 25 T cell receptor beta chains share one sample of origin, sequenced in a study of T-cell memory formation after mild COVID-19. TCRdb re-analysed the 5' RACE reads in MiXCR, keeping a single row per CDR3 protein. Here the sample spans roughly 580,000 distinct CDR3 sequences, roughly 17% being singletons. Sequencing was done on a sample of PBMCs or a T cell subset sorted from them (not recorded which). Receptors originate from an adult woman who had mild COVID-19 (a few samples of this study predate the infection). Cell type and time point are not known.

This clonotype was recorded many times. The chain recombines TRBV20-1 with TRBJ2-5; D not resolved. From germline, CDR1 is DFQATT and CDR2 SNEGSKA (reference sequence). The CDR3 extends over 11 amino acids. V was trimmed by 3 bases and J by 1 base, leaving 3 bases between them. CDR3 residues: CSASGQETQYF. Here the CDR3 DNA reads TGCAGTGCTAGCGGCCAAGAGACCCAGTACTTC.

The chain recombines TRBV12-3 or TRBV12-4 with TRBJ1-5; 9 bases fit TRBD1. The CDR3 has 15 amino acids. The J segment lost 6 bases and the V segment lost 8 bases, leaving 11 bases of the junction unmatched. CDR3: CASCTGGAVPQPQHF. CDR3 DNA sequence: TGTGCCAGCTGTACAGGGGGCGCGGTTCCTCAGCCCCAGCATTTT.

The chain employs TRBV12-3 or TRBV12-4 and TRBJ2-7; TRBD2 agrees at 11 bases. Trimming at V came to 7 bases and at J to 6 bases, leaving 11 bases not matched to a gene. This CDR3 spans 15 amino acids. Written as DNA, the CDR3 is TGTGCCAGCACTCATTCGAGGGGACTAGCGGTCGAGCAGTACTTC. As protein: CASTHSRGLAVEQYF.

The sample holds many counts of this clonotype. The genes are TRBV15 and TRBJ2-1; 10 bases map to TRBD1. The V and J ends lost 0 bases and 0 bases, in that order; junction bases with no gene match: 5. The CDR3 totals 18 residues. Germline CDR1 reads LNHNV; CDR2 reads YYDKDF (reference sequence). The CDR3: CATSRERGQGSSYNEQFF. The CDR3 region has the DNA TGTGCCACCAGCAGAGAAAGGGGACAGGGGAGCTCCTACAATGAGCAGTTCTTC.

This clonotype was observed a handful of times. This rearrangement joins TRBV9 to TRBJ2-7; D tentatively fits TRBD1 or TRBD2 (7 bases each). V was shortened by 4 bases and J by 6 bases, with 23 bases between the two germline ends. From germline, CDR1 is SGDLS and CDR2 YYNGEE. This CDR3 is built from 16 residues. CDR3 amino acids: CASSYGEGRGRFEQYF. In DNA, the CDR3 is TGTGCCAGCAGCTATGGTGAGGGGAGGGGGCGTTTCGAGCAGTACTTC.

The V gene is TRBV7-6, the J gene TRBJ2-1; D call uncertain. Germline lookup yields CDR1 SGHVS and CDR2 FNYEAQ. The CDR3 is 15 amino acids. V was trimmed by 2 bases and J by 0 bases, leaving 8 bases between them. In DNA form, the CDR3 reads TGTGCCAGCAGCTTAACTGAGAGCTCCTACAATGAGCAGTTCTTC. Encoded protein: CASSLTESSYNEQFF.

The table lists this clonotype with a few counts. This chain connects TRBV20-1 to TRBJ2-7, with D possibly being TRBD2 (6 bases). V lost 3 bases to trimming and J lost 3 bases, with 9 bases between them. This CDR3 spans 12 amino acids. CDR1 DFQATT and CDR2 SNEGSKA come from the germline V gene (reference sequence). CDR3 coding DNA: TGCAGTGCTAGGGAGGGTAGCTACGAGCAGTACTTC. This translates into CSAREGSYEQYF.

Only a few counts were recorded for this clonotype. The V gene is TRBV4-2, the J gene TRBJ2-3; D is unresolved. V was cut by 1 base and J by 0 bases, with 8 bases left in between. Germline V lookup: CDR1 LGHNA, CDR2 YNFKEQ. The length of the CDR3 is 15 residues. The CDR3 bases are TGTGCCAGCAGCCAAGGCGCCGGAAGCACAGATACGCAGTATTTT. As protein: CASSQGAGSTDTQYF.

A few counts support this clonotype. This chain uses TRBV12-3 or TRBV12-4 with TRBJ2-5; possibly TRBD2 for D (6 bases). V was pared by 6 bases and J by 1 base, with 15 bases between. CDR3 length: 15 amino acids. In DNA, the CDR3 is TGTGCCAGCAGCCCCGGACGACTAGGCCAAGAGACCCAGTACTTC. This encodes CASSPGRLGQETQYF.

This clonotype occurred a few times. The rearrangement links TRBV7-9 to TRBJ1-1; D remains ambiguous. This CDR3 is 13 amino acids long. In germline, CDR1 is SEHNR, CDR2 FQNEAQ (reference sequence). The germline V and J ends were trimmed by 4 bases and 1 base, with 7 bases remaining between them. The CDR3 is CASSWNRNTEAFF. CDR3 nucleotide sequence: TGTGCCAGCAGCTGGAACAGGAACACTGAAGCTTTCTTT.

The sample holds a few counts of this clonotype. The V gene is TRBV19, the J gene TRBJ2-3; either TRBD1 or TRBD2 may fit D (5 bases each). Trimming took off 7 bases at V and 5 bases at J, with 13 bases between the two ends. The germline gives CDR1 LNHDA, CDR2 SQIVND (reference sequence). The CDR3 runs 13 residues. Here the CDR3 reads CASTSQRGDTQYF. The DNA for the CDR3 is TGTGCCAGTACTTCTCAGAGGGGAGATACGCAGTATTTT.

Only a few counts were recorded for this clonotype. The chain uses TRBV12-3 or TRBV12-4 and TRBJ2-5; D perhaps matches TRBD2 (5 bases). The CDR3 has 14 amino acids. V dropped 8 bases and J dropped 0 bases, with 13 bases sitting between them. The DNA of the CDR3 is TGTGCCAGCTCCCTTTCGGGGTACCAAGAGACCCAGTACTTC. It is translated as CASSLSGYQETQYF.

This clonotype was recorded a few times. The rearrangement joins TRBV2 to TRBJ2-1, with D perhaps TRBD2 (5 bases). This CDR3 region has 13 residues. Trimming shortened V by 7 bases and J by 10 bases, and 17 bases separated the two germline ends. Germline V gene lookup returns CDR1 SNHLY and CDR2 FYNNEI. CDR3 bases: TGTGCCAGCACCGATTGGGAGACTAAGGAGCAGTTCTTC. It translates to CASTDWETKEQFF.

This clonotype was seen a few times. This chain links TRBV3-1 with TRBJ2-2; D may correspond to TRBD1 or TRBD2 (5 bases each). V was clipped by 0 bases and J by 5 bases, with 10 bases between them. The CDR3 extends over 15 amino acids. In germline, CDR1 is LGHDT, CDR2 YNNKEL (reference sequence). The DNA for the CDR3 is TGTGCCAGCAGCCAAGAGGGGGTATGGACCGGGGAGCTGTTTTTT. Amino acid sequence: CASSQEGVWTGELFF.

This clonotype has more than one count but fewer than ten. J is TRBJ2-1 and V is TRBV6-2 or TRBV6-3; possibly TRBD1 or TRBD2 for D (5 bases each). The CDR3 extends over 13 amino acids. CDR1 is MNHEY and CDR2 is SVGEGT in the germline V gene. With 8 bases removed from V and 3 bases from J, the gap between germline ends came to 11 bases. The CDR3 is CASHWDDYNEQFF. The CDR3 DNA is TGTGCCAGCCACTGGGACGACTACAATGAGCAGTTCTTC.

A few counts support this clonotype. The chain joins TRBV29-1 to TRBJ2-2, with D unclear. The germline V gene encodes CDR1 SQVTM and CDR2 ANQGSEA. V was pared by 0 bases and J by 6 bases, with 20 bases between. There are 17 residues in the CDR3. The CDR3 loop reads CSVEDSQAPTAAGELFF. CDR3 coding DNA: TGCAGCGTTGAAGATTCCCAGGCCCCGACGGCGGCCGGGGAGCTGTTTTTT.

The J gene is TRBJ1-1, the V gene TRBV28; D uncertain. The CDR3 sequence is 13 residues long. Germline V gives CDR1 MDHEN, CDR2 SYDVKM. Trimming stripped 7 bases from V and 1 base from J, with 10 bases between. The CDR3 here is CASNGKGNTEAFF. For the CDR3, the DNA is TGTGCCAGCAATGGTAAAGGGAACACTGAAGCTTTCTTT.

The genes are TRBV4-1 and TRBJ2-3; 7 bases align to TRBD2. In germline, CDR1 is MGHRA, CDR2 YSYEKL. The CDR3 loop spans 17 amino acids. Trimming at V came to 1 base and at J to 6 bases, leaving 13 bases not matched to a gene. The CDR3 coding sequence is TGCGCCAGCAGCCAAGGGAGGCTAGCGGACCCCCCCGATACGCAGTATTTT. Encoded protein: CASSQGRLADPPDTQYF.

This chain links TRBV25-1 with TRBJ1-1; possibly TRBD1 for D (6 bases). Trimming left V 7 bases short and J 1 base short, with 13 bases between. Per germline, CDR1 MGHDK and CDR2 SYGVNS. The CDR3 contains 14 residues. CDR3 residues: CASKKRGGNTEAFF. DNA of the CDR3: TGTGCCAGCAAAAAACGAGGGGGGAACACTGAAGCTTTCTTT.

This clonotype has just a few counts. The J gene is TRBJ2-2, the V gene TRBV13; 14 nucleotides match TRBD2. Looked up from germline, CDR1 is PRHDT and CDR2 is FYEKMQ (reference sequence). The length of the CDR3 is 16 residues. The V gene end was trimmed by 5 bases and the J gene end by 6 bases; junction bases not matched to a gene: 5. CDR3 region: CASSRRTSGRPGELFF. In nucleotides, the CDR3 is TGTGCCAGCAGCCGGAGGACTAGCGGGAGGCCCGGGGAGCTGTTTTTT.

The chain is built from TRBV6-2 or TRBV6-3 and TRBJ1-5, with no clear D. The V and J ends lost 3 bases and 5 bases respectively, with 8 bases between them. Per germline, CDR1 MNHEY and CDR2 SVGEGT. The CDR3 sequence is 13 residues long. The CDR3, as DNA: TGTGCCAGCAGTTATATGGCGGATCAGCCCCAGCATTTT. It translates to CASSYMADQPQHF.

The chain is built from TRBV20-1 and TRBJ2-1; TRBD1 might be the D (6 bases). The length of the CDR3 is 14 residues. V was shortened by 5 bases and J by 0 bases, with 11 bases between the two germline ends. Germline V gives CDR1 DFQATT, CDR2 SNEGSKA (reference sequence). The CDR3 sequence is CSAAGTSSYNEQFF. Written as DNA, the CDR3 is TGCAGTGCTGCCGGGACAAGCTCCTACAATGAGCAGTTCTTC.

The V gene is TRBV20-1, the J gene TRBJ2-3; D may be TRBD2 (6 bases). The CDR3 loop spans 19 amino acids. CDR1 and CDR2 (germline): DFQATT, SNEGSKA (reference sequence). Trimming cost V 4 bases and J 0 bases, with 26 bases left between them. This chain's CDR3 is CSAKLELGVSRESTDTQYF. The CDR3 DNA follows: TGCAGTGCTAAATTAGAGTTGGGAGTTTCGCGGGAAAGCACAGATACGCAGTATTTT.

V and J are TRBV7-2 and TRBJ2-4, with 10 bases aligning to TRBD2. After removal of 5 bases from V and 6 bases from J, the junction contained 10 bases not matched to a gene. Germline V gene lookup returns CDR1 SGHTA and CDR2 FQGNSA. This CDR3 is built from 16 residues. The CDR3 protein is CASSPGASGGPNIQYF. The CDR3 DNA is TGTGCCAGCAGCCCGGGGGCTAGCGGGGGCCCAAACATTCAGTACTTC.

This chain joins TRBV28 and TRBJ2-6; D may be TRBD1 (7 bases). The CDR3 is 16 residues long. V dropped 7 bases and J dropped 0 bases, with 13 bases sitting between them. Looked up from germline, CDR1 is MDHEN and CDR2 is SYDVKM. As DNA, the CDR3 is TGTGCCAGCACCGCGGGACAGTTCTCTGGGGCCAACGTCCTGACTTTC. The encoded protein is CASTAGQFSGANVLTF.